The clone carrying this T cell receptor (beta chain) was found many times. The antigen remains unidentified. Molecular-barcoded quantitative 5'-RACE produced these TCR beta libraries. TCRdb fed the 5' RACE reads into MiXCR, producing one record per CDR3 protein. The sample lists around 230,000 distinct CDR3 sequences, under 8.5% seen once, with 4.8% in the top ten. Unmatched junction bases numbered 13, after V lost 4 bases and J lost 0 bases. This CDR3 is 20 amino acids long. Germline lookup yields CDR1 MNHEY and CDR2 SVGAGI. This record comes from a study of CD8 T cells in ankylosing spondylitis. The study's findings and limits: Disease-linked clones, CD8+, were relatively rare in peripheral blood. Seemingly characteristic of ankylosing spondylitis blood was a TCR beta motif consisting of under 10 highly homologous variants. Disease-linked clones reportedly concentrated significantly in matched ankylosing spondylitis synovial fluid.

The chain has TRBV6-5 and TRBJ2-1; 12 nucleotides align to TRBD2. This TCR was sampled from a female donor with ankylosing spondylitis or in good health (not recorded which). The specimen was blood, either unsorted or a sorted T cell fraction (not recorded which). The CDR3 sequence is CASSFKTGTSGFLSYNEQFF. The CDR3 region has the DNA TGTGCCAGCAGTTTTAAAACCGGGACTAGCGGGTTTCTCTCCTACAATGAGCAGTTCTTC.